The clone carrying this T cell receptor (beta chain) has a handful of counts. Total RNA, at least 5.5 micrograms per sample, came from PBMCs. Alongside a J-beta primer mix, a sample-barcoded 5' primer served in a second PCR lasting about 7 to 11 cycles. From the 5' RACE reads, TCRdb called clonotypes with MiXCR, one entry per CDR3 protein. This sample has around 820,000 distinct CDR3 sequences, with 20% to 30% found just once. This entry is derived from a study of blood T cells in healthy people across ages. Germline V gene lookup returns CDR1 LNHNV and CDR2 YYDKDF (reference sequence). The CDR3 is 14 residues long. V was cut by 1 base and J by 8 bases, with 14 bases left in between. Another study also made use of these data, one on T cells of mothers and their children. From that report: The study found thymic selection shapes TCR recombination output similarly in related and unrelated pairs.

Sequenced: blood. This receptor was identified in a boy aged 10-17 years in good health. The rearrangement uses TRBV15 and TRBJ1-2; possible D gene TRBD1, 6 bases. The CDR3 nucleotides are TGTGCCACCAGCAGAGGGGGGGCCAGTCGAGGCTACACCTTC. Protein sequence: CATSRGGASRGYTF.